Below, one T cell receptor beta chain is given with its context. The data were obtained in a study of blood T cell repertoires in COVID-19. Study-wide background: Sites in the United States, Italy and Spain provided acute and convalescent COVID-19 samples. From T cells, B-cell-depleted T cells, or PBMCs came the material, which was cDNA or gDNA.

V lost 3 bases and J lost 2; bases outside the gene matches: 3. The germline V gene encodes CDR1 MNHNS and CDR2 SASEGT. This CDR3 has 15 amino acids. Per the authors' pipeline: Reference gene primer amplification yielded estimated nucleated cell counts. The table came from immunoSEQ multiplex PCR; TCRdb's copy has only in-frame clones and leaves some out. For V, J and clone size, that table is used; D and trimming come from the DNA. The sample lists approximately 94,000 clones, around nine tenths occurring once. The sequenced sample was peripheral blood. V is TRBV6-1 and J is TRBJ1-3, with 8 bases identical to TRBD1. This clonotype was obtained from a woman in her 70s with acute or convalescent COVID-19. CDR3 sequence: CASSEGTGPGNTIYF. The CDR3 DNA follows: TGTGCCAGCAGTGAGGGGACAGGACCTGGAAACACCATATATTTT.